The TCR beta chain under discussion was sequenced for a study of T cell clones after liver transplantation. Study background: Post-transplant blood was tracked for graft-donor-reactive T cell clones identified in a pre-transplant mixed lymphocyte reaction. Draws occurred before transplant, before withdrawal, and after complete or failed withdrawal.

The CDR3 extends over 13 amino acids. CDR1 is MDHEN, CDR2 SYDVKM, per germline. V was shortened by 5 bases and J by 0 bases, with 4 bases between the two germline ends. Here immunoSEQ multiplex PCR was the method, and the copy in TCRdb shows in-frame clones only, minus some. This sample has tens of thousands of clones; under 95% occur once, and the top ten carry roughly 2.5%. The genes are TRBV28 and TRBJ2-2, with D uncertain. The source was CD4+ T cells from blood, collected before liver transplant. The TCR was taken from a human donor who received a liver transplant. The CDR3, as DNA: TGTGCCAGCAGTCCAACGAACACCGGGGAGCTGTTTTTT. Protein sequence: CASSPTNTGELFF.